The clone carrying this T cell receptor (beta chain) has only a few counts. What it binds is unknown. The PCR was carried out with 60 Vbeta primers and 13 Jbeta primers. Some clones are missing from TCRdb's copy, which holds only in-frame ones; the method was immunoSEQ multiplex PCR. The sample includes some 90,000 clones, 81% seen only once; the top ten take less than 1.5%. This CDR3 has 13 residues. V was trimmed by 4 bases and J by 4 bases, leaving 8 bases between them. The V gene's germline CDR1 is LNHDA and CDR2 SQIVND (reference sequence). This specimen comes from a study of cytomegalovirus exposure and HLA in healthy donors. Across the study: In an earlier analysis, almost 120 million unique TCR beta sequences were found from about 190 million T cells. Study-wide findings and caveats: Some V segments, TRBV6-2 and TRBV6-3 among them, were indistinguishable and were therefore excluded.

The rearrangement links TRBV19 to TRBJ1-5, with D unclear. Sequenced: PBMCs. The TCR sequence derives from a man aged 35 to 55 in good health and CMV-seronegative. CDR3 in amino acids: CASSNSPNQPQHF. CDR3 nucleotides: TGTGCCAGTAGTAACAGCCCAAATCAGCCCCAGCATTTT.